This is a list of T cell receptor beta chains from one sample in a study of early T cells in non-severe SARS-CoV-2 infection. TCRdb recomputed calls from the 5' RACE reads with MiXCR, one row per CDR3 protein. Of about 80,000 distinct CDR3 sequences in the sample, 9% to 15% were seen once. Source: whole blood, taken at baseline. These receptors all come from an adult who was a healthcare worker with PCR-confirmed SARS-CoV-2 infection or an uninfected control (not recorded which). The donor label of this sample is uncertain. The CDR3 runs from the conserved cysteine through the conserved F or W. The D gene is left open where the match is weak. Only part of the rows carry a size: once, few, many, or a class if the clone is expanded.

d_call	clone_size	v_call	j_call	cdr3_nt	cdr3_aa
-	few	TRBV11-2	TRBJ1-5	TGTGCCAGCAGCCCGAGCCTTAATCAGCCCCAGCATTTT	CASSPSLNQPQHF
-	many	TRBV11-1	TRBJ1-2	TGTGCCAGCAGCTTAGCCCGGACAAGGGGGAACTATGGCTACACCTTC	CASSLARTRGNYGYTF
-	few	TRBV7-6	TRBJ2-1	TGTGCCAGCAGCTCAGCCCAGAGTCATTGGCTGTTCTTC	CASSSAQSHWLFF
TRBD2	few	TRBV7-3	TRBJ2-2	TGTGCCAGCAGCTTACGTCTAGCGGGGGGTCCCATCAACACCGGGGAGCTGTTTTTT	CASSLRLAGGPINTGELFF
-	few	TRBV10-1	TRBJ2-3	TGCGCCAGCAGTGCGGGGGTCCCAGATACGCAGTATTTT	CASSAGVPDTQYF
-	-	TRBV18	TRBJ1-3	TGTGCCAGCTCACCCCTTGGGGGCCAATCTGGAAACACCATATATTTT	CASSPLGGQSGNTIYF
TRBD1	many	TRBV7-3	TRBJ2-1	TGTGCCAGCAGCTCTCAGGGGCCGGGACAGAACAATGAGCAGTTCTTC	CASSSQGPGQNNEQFF
-	few	TRBV7-2	TRBJ1-2	TGTGCCAGCAGCTTAGTGTCGCAGAACTATGGCTACACCTTC	CASSLVSQNYGYTF
TRBD1	many	TRBV12-3/TRBV12-4	TRBJ1-1	TGTGCCAGCAGTCCGAGGACAGGGAAGAACACTGAAGCTTTCTTT	CASSPRTGKNTEAFF
TRBD2	many	TRBV7-9	TRBJ2-2	TGTGCCAGCAGCTTAGAAAGACTAGCGGGGGGCTCCAGAGACACCGGGGAGCTGTTTTTT	CASSLERLAGGSRDTGELFF
-	-	TRBV10-3	TRBJ1-5	TGTGCCATCAGTCGGCAGGGCACTCAGCCCCAGCATTTT	CAISRQGTQPQHF
-	few	TRBV19	TRBJ1-5	TGTGCCAGTAGTGCTGACAGAAATCAGCCCCAGCATTTT	CASSADRNQPQHF
-	many	TRBV7-3	TRBJ2-3	TGTGCCAGCAGCTTATTCCCCGAGGATACGCAGTATTTT	CASSLFPEDTQYF
-	many	TRBV29-1	TRBJ2-5	TGCAGCGAAAGGGGGGCTGGGGGCGAGACCCAGTACTTC	CSERGAGGETQYF
-	few	TRBV9	TRBJ1-5	TGTGCCAGCAGCGTAGGAGGGGGGCCCCAGCATTTT	CASSVGGGPQHF
-	-	TRBV18	TRBJ1-1	TGTGCCAGCTCACCAAACAGGGAGGACACTGAAGCTTTCTTT	CASSPNREDTEAFF
TRBD1	many	TRBV20-1	TRBJ2-6	TGCAGTGCTACTCCGGGACAGGGGGCCTCTGGGGCCAACGTCCTGACTTTC	CSATPGQGASGANVLTF
-	few	TRBV5-6	TRBJ2-1	TGTGCCAGCAGCTTGGCGAACAATGAGCAGTTCTTC	CASSLANNEQFF
TRBD1	few	TRBV11-2	TRBJ1-2	TGTGCCAGCGGATCTACAGGGGAGGCCTATGGCTACACCTTC	CASGSTGEAYGYTF
-	many	TRBV7-9	TRBJ2-7	TGTGCCAGCAGTTTGCTGTGCGAGCAGTACTTC	CASSLLCEQYF
-	-	TRBV7-2	TRBJ2-1	TGTGCCAGCAGCTTGGAGCAGGTTGCAATTGAGCAGTTCTTC	CASSLEQVAIEQFF
-	many	TRBV7-9	TRBJ1-2	TGTGCCAGCCGCGTCCAGGGGACTCTCTATGGCTACACCTTC	CASRVQGTLYGYTF
TRBD1	-	TRBV5-6	TRBJ2-7	TGTGCCAGCAGCACGCCGGTGAGCAGGGGGCTTTACGAGCAGTACTTC	CASSTPVSRGLYEQYF
TRBD2	-	TRBV12-3/TRBV12-4	TRBJ2-1	TGTGCCAGCAGTGTTGGACTAGCGGGGGGGCTGCAGACCTCACACTCCTACAATGAGCAGTTCTTC	CASSVGLAGGLQTSHSYNEQFF
TRBD2	many	TRBV27	TRBJ2-7	TGTGCCAGCAGAGTTGGGACTAGCGGCTCCTACGAGCAGTACTTC	CASRVGTSGSYEQYF
TRBD2	-	TRBV27	TRBJ2-5	TGTGCCAGCAGCCCTAGCGGGGGGCCTCGAGAGACCCAGTACTTC	CASSPSGGPRETQYF
TRBD1	-	TRBV20-1	TRBJ1-1	TGCAGTGCTAGAGATTCATTCTTGGTGCAGGGGGACACTGAAGCTTTCTTT	CSARDSFLVQGDTEAFF
-	few	TRBV29-1	TRBJ2-7	TGCAGCGTTGGAAAGGAGGACTACGAGCAGTACTTC	CSVGKEDYEQYF
TRBD1	-	TRBV7-8	TRBJ1-2	TGTGCCAGCAGCAACCTCTCCGGGACAGGAGGTCATGGCTACACCTTC	CASSNLSGTGGHGYTF
TRBD2	few	TRBV19	TRBJ2-3	TGTGCCAGTAGTATCCCTAGCGGGCTTCACACAGATACGCAGTATTTT	CASSIPSGLHTDTQYF
-	many	TRBV20-1	TRBJ2-3	TGCAGTGCTAAGGTCCCTAGCACAGATACGCAGTATTTT	CSAKVPSTDTQYF
-	few	TRBV6-1	TRBJ2-3	TGTGCCAGCAGTGGTTTTAGTCTTTTGGCAGATACGCAGTATTTT	CASSGFSLLADTQYF